Listed below are T cell receptor beta chains from one sample, sequenced in a study of Graves' ophthalmopathy and Graves' hyperthyroidism. MiXCR, run by TCRdb on the multiplex PCR reads, gives a single entry per CDR3 protein. This repertoire shows 200,000 to 300,000 distinct CDR3 sequences, around 50% found once; its top ten account for roughly 45%. Input material: peripheral blood. These receptors all come from an adult man with Graves' ophthalmopathy. The CDR3 runs from the conserved cysteine through the conserved F or W. D genes are given only for firm matches. Expanded clones get a size class; other rows say once, few or many, or leave the size out.

TRBJ2-5	NA	few	TRBV5-1	CASSLTTGRKGETQYF	TGCGCCAGCAGCCTCACTACAGGGAGGAAGGGAGAGACCCAGTACTTC
TRBJ2-5	TRBD2	few	TRBV6-5	CASSYSGRGGAQYF	TGTGCCAGCAGTTACTCGGGCCGCGGGGGAGCCCAGTACTTC
TRBJ1-3	NA	many	TRBV29-1	CSVVEVDGNTIYF	TGCAGCGTTGTAGAGGTTGACGGAAACACCATATATTTT
TRBJ2-2	TRBD1	NA	TRBV10-3	CAISESGMTGYTGELFF	TGTGCCATCAGTGAGTCCGGAATGACAGGGTACACCGGGGAGCTGTTTTTT
TRBJ1-5	TRBD1	few	TRBV2	CASSEKTGYQPQHF	TGTGCCAGCAGTGAAAAGACAGGGTACCAGCCCCAGCATTTT
TRBJ2-7	NA	NA	TRBV20-1	CSASRQSSYEQYF	TGCAGTGCTAGTAGGCAGAGCTCCTACGAGCAGTACTTC
TRBJ2-7	NA	NA	TRBV10-2	CASSEWKSGNDHEQYF	TGCGCCAGCAGTGAGTGGAAGTCAGGGAATGATCACGAGCAGTACTTC
TRBJ2-7	NA	few	TRBV7-2	CASSNPWIGSSLGEQYF	TGTGCCAGCAGCAATCCTTGGATAGGATCTTCCCTTGGAGAGCAGTACTTC
TRBJ2-5	NA	NA	TRBV20-1	CSANGGNQETQYF	TGCAGTGCTAACGGCGGGAACCAAGAGACCCAGTACTTC
TRBJ2-5	NA	once	TRBV7-2	CASSFSGVGETQYF	TGTGCCAGCAGCTTTTCTGGGGTCGGAGAGACCCAGTACTTC
TRBJ1-1	TRBD1	NA	TRBV12-3/TRBV12-4	CASSRQGTSEAFF	TGTGCCAGCAGTCGACAGGGAACTTCTGAAGCTTTCTTT
TRBJ1-5	NA	once	TRBV25-1	CASSVGSSKPQHF	TGTGCCAGCAGTGTAGGGTCCAGCAAGCCCCAGCATTTT
TRBJ2-5	NA	NA	TRBV20-1	CSARDIQETQYF	TGCAGTGCTAGAGACATCCAGGAGACCCAGTACTTC
TRBJ2-5	NA	NA	TRBV7-3	CASSLIKGLKETQYF	TGTGCCAGCAGCTTAATCAAGGGCCTTAAAGAGACCCAGTACTTC
TRBJ2-2	NA	NA	TRBV12-3/TRBV12-4	CASTLFGGTTGELFF	TGTGCCAGCACCTTATTCGGAGGTACCACCGGGGAGCTGTTTTTT
TRBJ1-2	NA	NA	TRBV7-2	CASSPSSTGPLNYGYTF	TGTGCCAGCAGCCCGTCTTCGACAGGCCCCCTTAACTATGGCTACACCTTC
TRBJ1-4	NA	NA	TRBV5-1	CASSGGDEKLFF	TGCGCCAGCAGCGGGGGGGATGAAAAACTGTTTTTT
TRBJ1-2	NA	NA	TRBV24-1	CATSDPRWGGHYGYTF	TGTGCCACCAGTGATCCCAGATGGGGGGGTCACTATGGCTACACCTTC
TRBJ2-5	NA	few	TRBV15	CATSRVGSQETQYF	TGTGCCACCAGCAGAGTTGGGAGTCAAGAGACCCAGTACTTC
TRBJ1-2	NA	NA	TRBV10-2	CASGDTNYGYTF	TGCGCCAGCGGCGACACAAACTATGGCTACACCTTC
TRBJ1-3	NA	NA	TRBV19	CASSTLTGMNGNTIYF	TGTGCCAGTAGTACCCTCACAGGAATGAACGGAAACACCATATATTTT
TRBJ1-2	TRBD1	NA	TRBV7-9	CASSFDRGPYYGYTF	TGTGCCAGCAGCTTCGACAGGGGCCCCTACTATGGCTACACCTTC
TRBJ1-5	NA	NA	TRBV9	CASSITLNQPQHF	TGTGCCAGCAGTATTACCCTTAATCAGCCCCAGCATTTT
TRBJ1-5	NA	few	TRBV4-2	CASSFRENGQPQHF	TGTGCCAGCAGTTTCCGGGAGAATGGGCAGCCCCAGCATTTT
TRBJ1-2	TRBD1	few	TRBV5-5	CASRPTGGAGYTF	TGTGCCAGCAGACCGACAGGGGGTGCGGGCTACACCTTC
TRBJ1-1	NA	many	TRBV5-8	CASSLDVTVNTEAFF	TGTGCCAGCAGCTTGGATGTGACGGTGAACACTGAAGCTTTCTTT